This T cell receptor (beta chain) is from a study of blood T cell repertoires in COVID-19. Study summary: The samples span acute and convalescent COVID-19 from the United States, Italy and Spain. Sample material is recorded as cDNA or gDNA derived from T cells, B-cell-depleted T cells, or PBMCs.

This CDR3 has 14 residues. V lost 5 bases, J lost 6 bases, and 14 bases lay in between. Germline V gives CDR1 KGHSH, CDR2 LQKENI. The authors' processing: How many nucleated cells were present was estimated from reference gene primer amplification. Repertoires were generated with immunoSEQ multiplex PCR, while TCRdb's copy carries only in-frame clones and drops some. Clone size and the V and J calls come from that table; the DNA yielded D and trimming. The sample yields approximately 260,000 clones, about 89% seen once. J is TRBJ2-1 and V is TRBV18; D may be TRBD1 (6 bases). The receptor's source is a man aged 50-60 years with acute or convalescent COVID-19. Sequencing used peripheral blood. CDR3 protein: CASSGGQRGNEQFF. The CDR3 coding sequence is TGTGCCAGCTCAGGAGGACAGCGAGGCAATGAGCAGTTCTTC. Drawing the rest from reference TRBV18 and TRBJ2-1, the complete variable domain is NAGVMQNPRHLVRRRGQEARLRCSPMKGHSHVYWYRQLPEEGLKFMVYLQKENIIDESGMPKERFSAEFPKEGPSILRIQQVVRGDSAAYFCASSGGQRGNEQFFGPGTRLTVL.